The sequence of this T cell receptor (beta chain) was determined in a study of cytomegalovirus exposure and HLA in healthy donors. Across the whole study: The roughly 120 validation repertoires matched the roughly 670 first-cohort repertoires in platform, a later analysis reported. Study-wide points: A few CMV-associated chains proved CMV antigen-specific in vitro.

The germline V gene encodes CDR1 SGHTA and CDR2 FQGTGA. The CDR3 contains 15 residues. The trim removed 5 bases at V and 5 bases at J, leaving 5 bases unmatched. About this clone itself: The antigen remains unidentified.

Repertoires were generated with immunoSEQ multiplex PCR, while TCRdb's copy carries only in-frame clones and drops some. Of approximately 220,000 clones in the sample, 90% to 95% were seen once. This rearrangement joins TRBV7-3 to TRBJ2-1; 11 bases line up with TRBD2. Specimen: PBMCs. The receptor was derived from a woman aged 18-35 years in good health and CMV-seronegative. In DNA, the CDR3 is TGTGCCAGCAGCGGGACTAGCGGAATGAACAATGAGCAGTTCTTC. It translates to CASSGTSGMNNEQFF.